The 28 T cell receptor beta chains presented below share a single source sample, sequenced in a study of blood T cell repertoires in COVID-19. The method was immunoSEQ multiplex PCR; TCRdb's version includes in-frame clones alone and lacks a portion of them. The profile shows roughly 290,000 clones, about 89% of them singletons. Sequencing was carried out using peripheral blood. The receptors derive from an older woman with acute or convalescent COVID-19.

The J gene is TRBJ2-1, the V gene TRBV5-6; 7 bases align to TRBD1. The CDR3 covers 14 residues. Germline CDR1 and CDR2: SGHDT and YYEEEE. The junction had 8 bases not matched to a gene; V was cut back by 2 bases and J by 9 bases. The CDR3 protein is CASSFGRGWVEQFF. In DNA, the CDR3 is TGTGCCAGCAGCTTCGGCAGGGGGTGGGTTGAGCAGTTCTTC.

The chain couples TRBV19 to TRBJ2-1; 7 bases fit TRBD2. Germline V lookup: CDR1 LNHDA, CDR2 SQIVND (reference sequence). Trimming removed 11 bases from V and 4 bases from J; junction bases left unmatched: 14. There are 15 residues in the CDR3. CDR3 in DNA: TGTGCCTCAAGAGCCGGGGGGATTGTTTACAATGAGCAGTTCTTC. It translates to CASRAGGIVYNEQFF.

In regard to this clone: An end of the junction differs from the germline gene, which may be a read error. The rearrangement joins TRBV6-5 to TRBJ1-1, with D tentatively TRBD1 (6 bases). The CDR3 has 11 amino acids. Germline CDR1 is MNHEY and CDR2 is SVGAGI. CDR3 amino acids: CASRGDTQAFF. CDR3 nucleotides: TGTGCCAGCAGGGGGGACACTCAAGCTTTCTTT.

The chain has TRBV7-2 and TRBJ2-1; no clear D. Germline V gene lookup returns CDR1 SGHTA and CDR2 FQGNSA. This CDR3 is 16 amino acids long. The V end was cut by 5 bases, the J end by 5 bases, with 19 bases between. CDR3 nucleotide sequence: TGTGCCAGCAGCCCGACCCTACCTCAGAGGAACAATGAGCAGTTCTTC. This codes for CASSPTLPQRNNEQFF.

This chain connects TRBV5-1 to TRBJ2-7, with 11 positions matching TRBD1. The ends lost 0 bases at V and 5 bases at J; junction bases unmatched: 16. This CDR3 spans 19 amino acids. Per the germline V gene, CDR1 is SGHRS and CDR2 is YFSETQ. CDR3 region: CASSLVARDRGTWAHEQYF. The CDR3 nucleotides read TGCGCCAGCAGCTTGGTGGCAAGGGACAGGGGGACCTGGGCCCACGAGCAGTACTTC.

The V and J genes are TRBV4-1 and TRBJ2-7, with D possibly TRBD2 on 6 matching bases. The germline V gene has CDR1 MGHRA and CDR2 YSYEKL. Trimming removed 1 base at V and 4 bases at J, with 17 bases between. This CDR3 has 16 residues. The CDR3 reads CASSQVPAGRNYEQYF. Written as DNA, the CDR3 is TGCGCCAGCAGCCAAGTTCCGGCAGGGAGGAATTACGAGCAGTACTTC.

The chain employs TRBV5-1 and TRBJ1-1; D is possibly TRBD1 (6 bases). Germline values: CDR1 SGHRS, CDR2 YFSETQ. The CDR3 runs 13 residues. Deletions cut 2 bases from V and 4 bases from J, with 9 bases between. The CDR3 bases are TGCGCCAGCAGCTTTAGGGGGGGCACTGAAGCTTTCTTT. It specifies CASSFRGGTEAFF.

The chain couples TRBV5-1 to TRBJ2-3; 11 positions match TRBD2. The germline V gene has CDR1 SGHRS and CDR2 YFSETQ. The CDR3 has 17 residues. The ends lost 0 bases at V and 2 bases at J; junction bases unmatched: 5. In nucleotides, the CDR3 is TGCGCCAGCAGCTTGGCCCTAGCGGGGGGTACCACAGATACGCAGTATTTT. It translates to CASSLALAGGTTDTQYF.

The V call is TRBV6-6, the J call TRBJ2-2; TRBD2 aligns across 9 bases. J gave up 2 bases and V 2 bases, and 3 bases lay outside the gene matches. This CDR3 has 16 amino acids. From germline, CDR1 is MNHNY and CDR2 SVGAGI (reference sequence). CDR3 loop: CASSYETSGNTGELFF. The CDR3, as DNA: TGTGCCAGCAGTTACGAGACTAGCGGAAACACCGGGGAGCTGTTTTTT.

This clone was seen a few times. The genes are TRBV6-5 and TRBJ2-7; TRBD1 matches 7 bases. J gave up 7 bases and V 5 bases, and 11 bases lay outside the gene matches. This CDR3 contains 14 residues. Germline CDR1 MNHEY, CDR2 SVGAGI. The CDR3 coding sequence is TGTGCCAGCAGTCTAGACAGGGTTTGGAGGGAGCAGTACTTC. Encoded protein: CASSLDRVWREQYF.

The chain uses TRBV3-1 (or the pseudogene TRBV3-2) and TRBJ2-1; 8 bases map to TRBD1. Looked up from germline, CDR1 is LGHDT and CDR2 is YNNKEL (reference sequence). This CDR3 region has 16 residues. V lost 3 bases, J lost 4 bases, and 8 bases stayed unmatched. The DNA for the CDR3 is TGTGCCAGCAGCCAGGGTTGGGACAGGACTTACAATGAGCAGTTCTTC. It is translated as CASSQGWDRTYNEQFF.

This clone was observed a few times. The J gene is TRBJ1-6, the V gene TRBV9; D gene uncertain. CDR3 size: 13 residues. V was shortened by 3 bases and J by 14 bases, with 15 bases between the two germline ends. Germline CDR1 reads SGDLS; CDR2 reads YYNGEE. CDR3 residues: CASSAKLSDTLHF. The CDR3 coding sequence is TGTGCCAGCAGCGCCAAACTCTCCGACACCCTCCACTTT.

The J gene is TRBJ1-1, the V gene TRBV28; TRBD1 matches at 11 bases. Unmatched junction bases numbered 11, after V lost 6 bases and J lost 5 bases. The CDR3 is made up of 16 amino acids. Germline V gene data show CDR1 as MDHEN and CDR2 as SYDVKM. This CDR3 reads CASSQGQGAQGTEAFF. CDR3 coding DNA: TGTGCCAGCAGCCAAGGACAGGGGGCGCAGGGAACTGAAGCTTTCTTT.

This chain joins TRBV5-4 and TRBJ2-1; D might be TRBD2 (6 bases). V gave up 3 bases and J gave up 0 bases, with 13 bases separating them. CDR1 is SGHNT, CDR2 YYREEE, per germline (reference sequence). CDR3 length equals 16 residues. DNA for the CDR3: TGTGCCAGCAGCTCCGGGGTAGCGGTCTCCTACAATGAGCAGTTCTTC. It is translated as CASSSGVAVSYNEQFF.

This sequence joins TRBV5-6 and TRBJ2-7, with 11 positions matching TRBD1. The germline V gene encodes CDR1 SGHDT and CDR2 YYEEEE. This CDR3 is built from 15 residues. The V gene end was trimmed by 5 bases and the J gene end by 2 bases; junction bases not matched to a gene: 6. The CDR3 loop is CASSTGTGGTYEQYF. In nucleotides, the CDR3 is TGTGCCAGCAGTACCGGGACAGGGGGGACCTACGAGCAGTACTTC.

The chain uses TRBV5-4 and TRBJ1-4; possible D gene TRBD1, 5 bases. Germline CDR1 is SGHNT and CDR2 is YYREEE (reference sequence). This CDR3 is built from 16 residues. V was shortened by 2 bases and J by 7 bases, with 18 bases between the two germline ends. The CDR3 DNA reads TGTGCCAGCAGCTTTAGACCGGGGGTCGGTGGTGAAAAACTGTTTTTT. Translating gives CASSFRPGVGGEKLFF.

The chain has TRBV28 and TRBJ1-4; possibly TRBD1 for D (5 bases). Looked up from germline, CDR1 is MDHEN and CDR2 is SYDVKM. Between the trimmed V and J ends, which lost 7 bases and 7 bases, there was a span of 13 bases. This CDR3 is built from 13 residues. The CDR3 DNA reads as TGTGCCAGCACCCCGGGGGGAGGTGAAAAACTGTTTTTT. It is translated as CASTPGGGEKLFF.

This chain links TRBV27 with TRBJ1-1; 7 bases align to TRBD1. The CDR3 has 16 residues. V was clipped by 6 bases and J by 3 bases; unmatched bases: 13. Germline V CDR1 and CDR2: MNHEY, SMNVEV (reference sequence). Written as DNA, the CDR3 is TGTGCCAGCAGGTACCAGGGGGAGCGGGCGGACACTGAAGCTTTCTTT. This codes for CASRYQGERADTEAFF.

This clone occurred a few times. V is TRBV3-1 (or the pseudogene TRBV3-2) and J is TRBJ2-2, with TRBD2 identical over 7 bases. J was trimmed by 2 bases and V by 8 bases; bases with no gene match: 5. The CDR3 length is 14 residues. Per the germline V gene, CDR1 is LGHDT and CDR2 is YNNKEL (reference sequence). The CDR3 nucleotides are TGTGCCAGCCAGCGGGGACCTAACACCGGGGAGCTGTTTTTT. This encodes CASQRGPNTGELFF.

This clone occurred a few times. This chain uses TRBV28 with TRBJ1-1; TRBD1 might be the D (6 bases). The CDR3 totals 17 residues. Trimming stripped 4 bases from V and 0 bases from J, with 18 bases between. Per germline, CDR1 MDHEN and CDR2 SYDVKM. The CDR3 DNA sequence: TGTGCCAGCAGTTATGGTCAGCAACAGGGCATGAACACTGAAGCTTTCTTT. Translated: CASSYGQQQGMNTEAFF.

Written as DNA, the CDR3 is TGCGCCAGCAGCCAAGATTTGGGAGCCGGGGAGCTGTTTTTT. It is translated as CASSQDLGAGELFF. The rearrangement joins TRBV4-3 to TRBJ2-2; weak D call: TRBD2 (5 bases). The CDR3 runs 14 residues. V lost 0 bases and J lost 6, with 8 bases in between. Germline values: CDR1 LGHNA, CDR2 YSLEER.

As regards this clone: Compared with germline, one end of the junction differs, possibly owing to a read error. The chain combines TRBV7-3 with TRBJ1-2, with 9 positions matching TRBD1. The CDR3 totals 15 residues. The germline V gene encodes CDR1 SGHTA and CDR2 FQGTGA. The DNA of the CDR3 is TGTGCCAGCAGCGTAACAGGGGGCGCCGGGGATGGCTACACCTTC. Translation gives CASSVTGGAGDGYTF. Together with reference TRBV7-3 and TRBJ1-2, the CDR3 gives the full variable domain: GAGVSQTPSNKVTEKGKYVELRCDPISGHTALYWYRQSLGQGPEFLIYFQGTGAADDSGLPNDRFFAVRPEGSVSTLKIQRTERGDSAVYLCASSVTGGAGDGYTFGSGTRLTVV.

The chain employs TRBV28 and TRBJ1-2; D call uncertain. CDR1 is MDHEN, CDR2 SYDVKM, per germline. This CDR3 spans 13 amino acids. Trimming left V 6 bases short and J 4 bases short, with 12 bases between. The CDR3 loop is CASRAGSLYGYTF. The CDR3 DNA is TGTGCCAGCAGGGCCGGGTCCCTCTATGGCTACACCTTC.

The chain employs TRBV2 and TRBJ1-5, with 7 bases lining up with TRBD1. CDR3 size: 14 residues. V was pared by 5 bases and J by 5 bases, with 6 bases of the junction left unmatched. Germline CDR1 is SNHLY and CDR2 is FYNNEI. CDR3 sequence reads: CASSRDRGYQPQHF. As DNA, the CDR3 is TGTGCCAGCAGTAGGGACAGAGGATATCAGCCCCAGCATTTT.

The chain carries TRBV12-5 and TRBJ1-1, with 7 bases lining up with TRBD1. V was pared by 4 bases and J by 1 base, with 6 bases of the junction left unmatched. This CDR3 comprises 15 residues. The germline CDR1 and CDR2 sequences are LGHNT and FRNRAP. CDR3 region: CASGWGTDQNTEAFF. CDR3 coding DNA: TGTGCTAGTGGTTGGGGGACAGACCAGAACACTGAAGCTTTCTTT.

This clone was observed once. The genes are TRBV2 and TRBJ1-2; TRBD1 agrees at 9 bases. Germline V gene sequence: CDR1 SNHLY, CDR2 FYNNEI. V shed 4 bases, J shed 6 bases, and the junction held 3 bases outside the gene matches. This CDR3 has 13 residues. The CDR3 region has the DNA TGTGCCAGCAGTGGACAGGGGGGAAATGGCTACACCTTC. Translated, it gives CASSGQGGNGYTF.

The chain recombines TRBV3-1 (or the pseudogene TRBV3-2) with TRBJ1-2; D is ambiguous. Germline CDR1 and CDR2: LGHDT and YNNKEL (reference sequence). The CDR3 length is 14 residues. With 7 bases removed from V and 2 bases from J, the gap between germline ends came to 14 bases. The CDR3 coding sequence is TGTGCCAGCACTGGAGGGTTCTTAAACTATGGCTACACCTTC. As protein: CASTGGFLNYGYTF.

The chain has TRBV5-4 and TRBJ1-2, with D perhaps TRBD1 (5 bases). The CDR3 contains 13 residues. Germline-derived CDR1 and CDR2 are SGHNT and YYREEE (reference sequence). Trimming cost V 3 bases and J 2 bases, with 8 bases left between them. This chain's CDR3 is CASSSPGNYGYTF. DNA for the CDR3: TGTGCCAGCAGCTCTCCAGGGAACTATGGCTACACCTTC.